This T cell receptor (beta chain) stems from a study of T cell repertoires in cytomegalovirus infection. As for the study in general: Signatures in public TCR beta sequences pointed to both CMV infection and matching HLA type. Overall study findings and caveats: People with CMV and the relevant HLA were identified by cumulative public TCR beta family frequency.

This clonotype was found many times. Its antigen is not identified. J gave up 2 bases and V 5 bases, and 4 bases lay outside the gene matches. The CDR3 length is 16 residues. Per germline, CDR1 SGHVS and CDR2 FQNEAQ. MiXCR, applied by TCRdb to the reads, yields one record per CDR3 protein. The sample lists about 480,000 distinct CDR3 sequences, roughly 34% occurring once. The V and J genes are TRBV7-8 and TRBJ2-3; 13 bases line up with TRBD2. The starting material was cultured PBMCs, obtained from culture after CMV antigen stimulation. This clonotype originated in a human donor in good health (CMV status not recorded). Some clones in this sample may be carry-over from other donors' samples. The CDR3 nucleotides are TGTGCCAGCAGCGTGGGACTAGCGGGATTCACAGATACGCAGTATTTT. It encodes CASSVGLAGFTDTQYF.